Each of the 13 T cell receptor beta chains below was sequenced from the same sample in a study of glioma-infiltrating T cells. Amplification of TCR alpha and beta CDR3 regions from RNA used iRepertoire nested multiplex PCR. TCRdb reprocessed the multiplex PCR reads via MiXCR and lists one record per CDR3 protein. The sample shows 150,000 or so distinct CDR3 sequences, 35% to 50% of them seen only once. What was sequenced was glioma tissue, nonneoplastic brain tissue, or PBMCs (not recorded which). The receptors stem from a human donor with low-grade glioma or glioblastoma, undergoing nonglioma brain surgery, or in good health (not recorded which).

This clonotype showed up many times. The chain joins TRBV24-1 to TRBJ2-3; D not certain. The germline CDR1 and CDR2 sequences are KGHDR and SFDVKD. The CDR3 extends over 12 amino acids. The ends were cut back, 4 bases at V and 10 bases at J, with 11 bases in the middle. Here the CDR3 DNA reads TGTGCCACCAGTGACACAGTCATCGCGCAGTATTTT. Its translation is CATSDTVIAQYF.

The V gene is TRBV25-1, the J gene TRBJ2-7, with no clear D. This CDR3 has 13 amino acids. V gave up 3 bases and J gave up 2 bases, with 8 bases separating them. Germline V gives CDR1 MGHDK, CDR2 SYGVNS. Written as DNA, the CDR3 is TGTGCCAGCAGTGATGAATATACCTACGAGCAGTACTTC. It translates to CASSDEYTYEQYF.

V gene TRBV7-2 combines with J gene TRBJ2-7, with a tentative D call TRBD1 (5 bases). The CDR3 is made up of 14 amino acids. The germline V and J ends were trimmed by 5 bases and 1 base, with 12 bases remaining between them. CDR1 and CDR2 from the germline V gene are SGHTA and FQGNSA. DNA of the CDR3: TGTGCCAGCAGCCCCTGGCAGGGTTCCTACGAGCAGTACTTC. Encoded protein: CASSPWQGSYEQYF.

The sample holds a few counts of this clonotype. V and J are TRBV2 and TRBJ2-3; 8 nucleotides align to TRBD1. The J segment lost 0 bases and the V segment lost 6 bases, leaving 5 bases of the junction unmatched. This CDR3 spans 15 amino acids. Germline CDR1 reads SNHLY; CDR2 reads FYNNEI. The CDR3 region is CASREDRASTDTQYF. The CDR3 coding sequence is TGTGCCAGCAGGGAGGACAGGGCCAGCACAGATACGCAGTATTTT.

The V call is TRBV20-1, the J call TRBJ2-3; tentatively, D is TRBD2 (6 bases). Germline-derived CDR1 and CDR2 are DFQATT and SNEGSKA (reference sequence). The CDR3 contains 14 residues. Trimming removed 4 bases from V and 2 bases from J, with 13 bases in between. DNA for the CDR3: TGCAGTGCTACGCCGGGACTCTCCACAGATACGCAGTATTTT. Protein sequence: CSATPGLSTDTQYF.

The chain employs TRBV4-1 and TRBJ2-5, with TRBD1 as a possible D gene (6 bases). The CDR3 runs 15 residues. V lost 1 base, J lost 2 bases, and 11 bases lay in between. The germline V gene encodes CDR1 MGHRA and CDR2 YSYEKL. DNA of the CDR3: TGCGCCAGCAGCCAAGTCCAGGGGAGTCAAGAGACCCAGTACTTC. Amino acids: CASSQVQGSQETQYF.

The V and J genes are TRBV6-6 and TRBJ2-1, with 12 bases that match TRBD2. The CDR3 spans 17 residues. Germline loops: CDR1 MNHNY, CDR2 SVGAGI (reference sequence). After removal of 0 bases from V and 7 bases from J, the junction contained 7 bases not matched to a gene. The CDR3 DNA reads as TGTGCCAGCAGTTACTCGGCTAGCGGGGGGGAGCGAAATGAGCAGTTCTTC. Its protein is CASSYSASGGERNEQFF.

The chain joins TRBV19 to TRBJ2-5; TRBD2 matches 11 bases. This CDR3 spans 16 amino acids. Germline CDR1 reads LNHDA; CDR2 reads SQIVND (reference sequence). Losses at the gene ends were 5 bases for V and 5 bases for J; bases not matched to a gene: 10. This chain's CDR3 is CASSPTSGSTFETQYF. CDR3 sequence (DNA): TGTGCCAGTAGTCCTACTAGCGGGAGTACTTTCGAGACCCAGTACTTC.

This clonotype was seen a handful of times. The rearrangement links TRBV28 to TRBJ2-2; TRBD2 aligns across 10 bases. CDR1 and CDR2 from the germline V gene are MDHEN and SYDVKM. CDR3 size: 16 residues. V dropped 7 bases and J dropped 6; count of bases not matched to a gene: 11. CDR3 sequence reads: CASKPSSGSYAGELFF. The CDR3 coding sequence is TGTGCCAGCAAGCCCTCTAGCGGGAGTTATGCCGGGGAGCTGTTTTTT.

About this clonotype: The junction and the germline gene differ at one end; a read error may be behind it. The V gene is TRBV6-6, the J gene TRBJ2-3, with 11 bases that match TRBD2. Germline CDR1 reads MNHNY; CDR2 reads SVGAGI (reference sequence). The CDR3 runs 16 residues. The DNA for the CDR3 is TGCGCCAGCAGACCGGCTAGCGGGGGGCCATCAGGTACGCAGTATTTT. Amino acid sequence: CASRPASGGPSGTQYF.

The chain links TRBV7-2 to TRBJ2-7, with 8 bases fitting TRBD1. CDR3 length: 15 amino acids. The J segment lost 4 bases and the V segment lost 1 base, leaving 6 bases of the junction unmatched. The germline gives CDR1 SGHTA, CDR2 FQGNSA. CDR3 amino acids: CASSLGRRGPYEQYF. The CDR3, as DNA: TGTGCCAGCAGCTTAGGGCGCAGGGGGCCATACGAGCAGTACTTC.

The chain couples TRBV20-1 to TRBJ1-2, with D perhaps TRBD1 (6 bases). Germline V lookup: CDR1 DFQATT, CDR2 SNEGSKA (reference sequence). V lost 1 base to trimming and J lost 4 bases, with 16 bases between them. The CDR3 covers 15 residues. Here the CDR3 DNA reads TGCAGTGCTAGAGCCACAGGGAGGTTTGGCTATGGCTACACCTTC. It is translated as CSARATGRFGYGYTF.

The V call is TRBV20-1, the J call TRBJ2-1; possible D gene TRBD1, 6 bases. Trimming shortened V by 5 bases and J by 3 bases, and 11 bases separated the two germline ends. This CDR3 comprises 13 residues. Germline-derived CDR1 and CDR2 are DFQATT and SNEGSKA (reference sequence). The DNA of the CDR3 is TGCAGTGCTCGGGTACAGGGCTACAATGAGCAGTTCTTC. It specifies CSARVQGYNEQFF.